This T cell receptor beta chain was retrieved from a study of blood T cell repertoires in COVID-19. This CDR3 region has 17 residues. The V end lost 2 bases, the J end lost 0 bases, and 17 bases lay between the germline ends. Germline CDR1 is MGHRA and CDR2 is YSYEKL. Generated by immunoSEQ multiplex PCR, the TCRdb table keeps only in-frame clones and is missing some. This sample has 240,000 or so clones, with approximately 86% found just once. The chain joins TRBV4-1 to TRBJ2-7; TRBD2 might be the D (6 bases). Sample: peripheral blood. The receptor was isolated from a man aged 55-75 years who had recovered from COVID-19. The CDR3 region is CASSQQAPGLNSYEQYF. DNA for the CDR3: TGCGCCAGCAGCCAACAAGCCCCGGGACTCAACTCCTACGAGCAGTACTTC.